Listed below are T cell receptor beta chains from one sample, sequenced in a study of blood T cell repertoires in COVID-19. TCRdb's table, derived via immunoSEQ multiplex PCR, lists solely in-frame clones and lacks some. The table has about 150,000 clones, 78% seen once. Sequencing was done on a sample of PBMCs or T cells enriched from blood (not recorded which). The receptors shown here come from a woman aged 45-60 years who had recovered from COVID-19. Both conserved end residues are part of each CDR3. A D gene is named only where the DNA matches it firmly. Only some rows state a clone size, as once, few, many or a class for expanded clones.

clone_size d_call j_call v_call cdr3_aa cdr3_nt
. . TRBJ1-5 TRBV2 CASSVERGRPQHF TGTGCCAGCAGTGTTGAGCGGGGTAGGCCCCAGCATTTT
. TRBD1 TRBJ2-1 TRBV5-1 CASRIVRTGSSYNEQFF TGCGCCAGCAGAATCGTTAGGACAGGGAGCTCCTACAATGAGCAGTTCTTC
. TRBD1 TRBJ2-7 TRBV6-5 CASTKTGSGSYEQYF TGTGCCAGCACTAAGACAGGGTCGGGGTCCTACGAGCAGTACTTC
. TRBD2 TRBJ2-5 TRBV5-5 CASRGLAGPQETQYF TGTGCCAGCAGAGGACTAGCGGGGCCCCAAGAGACCCAGTACTTC
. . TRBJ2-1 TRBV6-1 CASSEARSYEQFF TGTGCCAGCAGTGAAGCGAGGAGCTATGAGCAGTTCTTC
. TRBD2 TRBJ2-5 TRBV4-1 CASSQPGGWETQYF TGCGCCAGCAGCCAACCCGGGGGGTGGGAGACCCAGTACTTC
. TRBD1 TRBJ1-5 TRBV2 CASSDPRTGTNQPQHF TGTGCCAGCAGTGACCCGCGGACAGGGACCAATCAGCCCCAGCATTTT
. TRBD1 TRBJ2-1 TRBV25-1 CATISGTGVDEQFF TGTGCCACCATCAGTGGGACAGGGGTTGATGAGCAGTTCTTC
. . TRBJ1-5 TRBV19 CASRVGGLFSNQPQHF TGTGCCAGTAGGGTCGGGGGTCTTTTTAGCAATCAGCCCCAGCATTTT
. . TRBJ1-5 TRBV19 CASKDGLGAEVNQPQHF TGTGCCAGTAAGGATGGGCTCGGCGCAGAAGTCAATCAGCCCCAGCATTTT
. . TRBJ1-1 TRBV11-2 CASSRMKQNTEAFF TGTGCCAGCAGCCGAATGAAACAGAACACTGAAGCTTTCTTT
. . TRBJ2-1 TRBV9 CASSAPPGYYNEQFF TGTGCCAGCAGCGCCCCCCCCGGTTATTACAATGAGCAGTTCTTC
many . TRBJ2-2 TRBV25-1 CASRRAGDTGELFF TGTGCCAGCAGAAGGGCAGGGGACACCGGGGAGCTGTTTTTT
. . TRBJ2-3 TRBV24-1 CATSVRGWTDTQYF TGTGCCACCAGTGTCCGGGGGTGGACAGATACGCAGTATTTT
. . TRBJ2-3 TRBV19 CASSIDLSGFSTDTQYF TGTGCCAGTAGTATAGATCTATCCGGGTTTAGCACAGATACGCAGTATTTT
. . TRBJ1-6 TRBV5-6 CASSPERATNSPLHF TGTGCCAGCAGCCCGGAGCGCGCCACGAATTCACCCCTCCACTTT
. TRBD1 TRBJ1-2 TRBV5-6 CASSGQGRDGYTF TGTGCCAGCAGCGGACAGGGAAGGGATGGCTACACCTTC
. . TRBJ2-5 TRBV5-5 CASSLVREQETQYF TGTGCCAGCAGCTTGGTGAGGGAACAAGAGACCCAGTACTTC
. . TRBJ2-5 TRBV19 CASSGGANGGETQYF TGTGCCAGTAGTGGCGGGGCTAACGGCGGAGAGACCCAGTACTTC
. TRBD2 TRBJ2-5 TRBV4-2 CASSQQTSGGTQETQYF TGTGCCAGCAGCCAACAAACTAGCGGGGGAACCCAAGAGACCCAGTACTTC
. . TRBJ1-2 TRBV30 CAWKAGLGYTF TGTGCCTGGAAAGCAGGACTCGGCTACACCTTC
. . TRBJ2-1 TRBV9 CASSRSDRIYNEQFF TGTGCCAGCAGCCGGAGTGACAGAATATACAATGAGCAGTTCTTC
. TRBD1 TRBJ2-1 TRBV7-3 CASSLTDRGLYNEQFF TGTGCCAGCAGCTTAACGGACAGGGGGCTCTACAATGAGCAGTTCTTC
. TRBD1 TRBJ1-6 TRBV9 CASSGQGGNSPLHF TGTGCCAGCAGTGGACAGGGTGGTAATTCACCCCTCCACTTT
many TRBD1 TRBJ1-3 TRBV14 CASQGDSGNTIYF TGTGCCAGCCAGGGGGATTCTGGAAACACCATATATTTT
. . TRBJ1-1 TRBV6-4 CASSKGHNTEAFF TGTGCCAGCAGTAAGGGGCACAACACTGAAGCTTTCTTT
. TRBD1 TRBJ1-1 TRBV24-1 CATTSGTGMRTEAFF TGTGCCACCACCTCCGGGACAGGGATGAGGACTGAAGCTTTCTTT
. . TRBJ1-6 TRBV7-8 CASSLASHSPLHF TGTGCCAGCAGCTTAGCTTCTCATTCACCCCTCCACTTT
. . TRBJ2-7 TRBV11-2 CASSLRVNPPYEQYF TGTGCCAGCAGCTTACGGGTAAACCCACCCTACGAGCAGTACTTC
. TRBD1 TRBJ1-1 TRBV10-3 CAISDARTGGTEAFF TGTGCCATCAGTGACGCACGGACAGGGGGCACTGAAGCTTTCTTT
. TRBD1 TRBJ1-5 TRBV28 CASSFLQGVFGPQHF TGTGCCAGCAGTTTCTTACAGGGGGTCTTCGGGCCCCAGCATTTT
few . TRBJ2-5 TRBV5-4 CASSLAQGRETQYF TGTGCCAGCAGCTTGGCCCAGGGTCGGGAGACCCAGTACTTC
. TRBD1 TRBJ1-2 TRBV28 CASSDRVGGYTF TGTGCCAGCAGTGACAGGGTCGGTGGCTACACCTTC
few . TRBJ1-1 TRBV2 CASSETNGPAEAFF TGTGCCAGCAGTGAGACTAACGGGCCAGCTGAAGCTTTCTTT
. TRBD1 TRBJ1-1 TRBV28 CASSLRGQGLLNTEAFF TGTGCCAGCAGTTTAAGGGGACAGGGGCTGCTGAACACTGAAGCTTTCTTT
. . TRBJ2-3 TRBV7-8 CASSLAGGLADTQYF TGTGCCAGCAGCTTAGCGGGGGGACTGGCAGATACGCAGTATTTT
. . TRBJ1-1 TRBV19 CASSIRGGSTEAFF TGTGCCAGTAGTATCAGGGGCGGAAGCACTGAAGCTTTCTTT
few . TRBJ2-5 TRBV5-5 CASSFYSSGGETQYF TGTGCCAGCAGCTTTTACAGCTCAGGAGGGGAGACCCAGTACTTC
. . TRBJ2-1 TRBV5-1 CASSGPRGGDDNEQFF TGCGCCAGCAGCGGGCCCAGGGGCGGAGACGACAATGAGCAGTTCTTC
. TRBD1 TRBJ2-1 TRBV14 CASSQTGQDWGRNEQFF TGTGCCAGCAGCCAAACCGGACAGGACTGGGGTCGCAATGAGCAGTTCTTC
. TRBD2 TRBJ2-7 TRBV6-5 CASMRLAGGSYEQYF TGTGCCAGCATGCGACTAGCGGGGGGCTCCTACGAGCAGTACTTC
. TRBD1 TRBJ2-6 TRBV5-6 CASSWSRDRTSGANVLTF TGTGCCAGCAGCTGGAGCCGGGACAGAACCTCTGGGGCCAACGTCCTGACTTTC
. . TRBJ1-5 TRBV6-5 CASRTDSSNQPQHF TGTGCCAGCAGAACAGACAGTAGCAATCAGCCCCAGCATTTT
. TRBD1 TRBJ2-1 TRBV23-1 CASSHRETGAFYNEQFF TGCGCCAGCAGTCATAGAGAGACAGGGGCCTTCTACAATGAGCAGTTCTTC
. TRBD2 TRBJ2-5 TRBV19 CASSMASGGWETQYF TGTGCCAGTAGTATGGCTAGCGGGGGGTGGGAGACCCAGTACTTC